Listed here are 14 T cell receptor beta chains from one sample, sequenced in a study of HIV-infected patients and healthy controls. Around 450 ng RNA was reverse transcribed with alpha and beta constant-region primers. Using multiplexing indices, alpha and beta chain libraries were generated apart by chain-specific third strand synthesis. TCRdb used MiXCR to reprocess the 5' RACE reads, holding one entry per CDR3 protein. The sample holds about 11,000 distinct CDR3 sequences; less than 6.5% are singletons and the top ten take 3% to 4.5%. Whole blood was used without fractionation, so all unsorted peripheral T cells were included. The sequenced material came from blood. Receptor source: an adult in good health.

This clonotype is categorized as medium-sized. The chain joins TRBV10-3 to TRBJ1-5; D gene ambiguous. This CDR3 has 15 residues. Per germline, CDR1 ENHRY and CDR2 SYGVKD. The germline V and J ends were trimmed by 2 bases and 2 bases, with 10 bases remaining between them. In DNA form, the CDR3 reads TGTGCCATCAGTGAGAGGGCCGCGGGCAATCAGCCCCAGCATTTT. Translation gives CAISERAAGNQPQHF.

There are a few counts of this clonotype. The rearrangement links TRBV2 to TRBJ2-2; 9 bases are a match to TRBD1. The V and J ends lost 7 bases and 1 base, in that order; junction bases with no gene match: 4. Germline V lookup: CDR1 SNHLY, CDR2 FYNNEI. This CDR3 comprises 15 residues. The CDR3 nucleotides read TGTGCCAGCAAGAGGGGACAGGGGAACACCGGGGAGCTGTTTTTT. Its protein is CASKRGQGNTGELFF.

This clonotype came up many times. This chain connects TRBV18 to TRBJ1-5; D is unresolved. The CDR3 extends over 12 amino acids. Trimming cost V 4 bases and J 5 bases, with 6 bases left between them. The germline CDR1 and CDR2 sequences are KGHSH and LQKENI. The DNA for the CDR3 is TGTGCCAGCTCACATCAGGATCAGCCCCAGCATTTT. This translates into CASSHQDQPQHF.

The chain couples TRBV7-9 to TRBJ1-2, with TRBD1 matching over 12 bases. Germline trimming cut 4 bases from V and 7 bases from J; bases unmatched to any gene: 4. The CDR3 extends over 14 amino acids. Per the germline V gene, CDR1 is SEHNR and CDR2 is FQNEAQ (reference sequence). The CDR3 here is CASSSGQGAGGYTF. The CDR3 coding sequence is TGTGCCAGCAGCTCGGGACAGGGGGCGGGTGGCTACACCTTC. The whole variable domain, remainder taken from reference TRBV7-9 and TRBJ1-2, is DTGVSQNPRHKITKRGQNVTFRCDPISEHNRLYWYRQTLGQGPEFLTYFQNEAQLEKSRLLSDRFSAERPKGSFSTLEIQRTEQGDSAMYLCASSSGQGAGGYTFGSGTRLTVV.

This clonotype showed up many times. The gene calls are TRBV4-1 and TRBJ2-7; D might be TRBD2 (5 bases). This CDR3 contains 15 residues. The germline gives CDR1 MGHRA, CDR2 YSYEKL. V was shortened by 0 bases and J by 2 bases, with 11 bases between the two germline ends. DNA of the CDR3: TGCGCCAGCAGCCAAGATGCGTCGGGGACCTACGAGCAGTACTTC. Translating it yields CASSQDASGTYEQYF.

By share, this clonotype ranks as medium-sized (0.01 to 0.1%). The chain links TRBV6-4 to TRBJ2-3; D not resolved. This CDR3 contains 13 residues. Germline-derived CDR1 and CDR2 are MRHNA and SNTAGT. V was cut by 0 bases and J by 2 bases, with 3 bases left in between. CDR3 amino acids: CASSDSTTDTQYF. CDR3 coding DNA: TGTGCCAGCAGTGACTCGACCACAGATACGCAGTATTTT.

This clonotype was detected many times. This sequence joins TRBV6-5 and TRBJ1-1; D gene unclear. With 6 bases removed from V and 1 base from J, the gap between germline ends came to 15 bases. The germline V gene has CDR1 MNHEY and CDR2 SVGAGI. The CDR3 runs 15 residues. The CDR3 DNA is TGTGCCAGCAGGTACGAAGGGAGGCCGAACACTGAAGCTTTCTTT. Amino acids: CASRYEGRPNTEAFF.

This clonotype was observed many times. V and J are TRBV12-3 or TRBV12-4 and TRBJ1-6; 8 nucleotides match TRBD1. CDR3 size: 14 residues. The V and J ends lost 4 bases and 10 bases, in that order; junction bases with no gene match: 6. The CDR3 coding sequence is TGTGCCAGCAGTTACGGGACAGGTTTCTCACCCCTCCACTTT. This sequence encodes CASSYGTGFSPLHF.

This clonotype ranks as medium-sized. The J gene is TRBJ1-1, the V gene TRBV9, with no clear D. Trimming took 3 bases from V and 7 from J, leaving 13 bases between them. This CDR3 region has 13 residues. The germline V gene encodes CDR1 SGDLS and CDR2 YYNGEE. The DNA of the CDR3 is TGTGCCAGCAGCGCTGCCCCAGGACTTGAAGCTTTCTTT. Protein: CASSAAPGLEAFF.

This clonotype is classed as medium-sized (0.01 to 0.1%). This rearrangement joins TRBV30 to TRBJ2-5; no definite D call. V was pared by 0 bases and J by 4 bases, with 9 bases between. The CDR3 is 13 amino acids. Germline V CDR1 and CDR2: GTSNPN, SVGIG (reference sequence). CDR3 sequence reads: CAWSVQGPETQYF. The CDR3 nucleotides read TGTGCCTGGAGTGTACAAGGGCCAGAGACCCAGTACTTC.

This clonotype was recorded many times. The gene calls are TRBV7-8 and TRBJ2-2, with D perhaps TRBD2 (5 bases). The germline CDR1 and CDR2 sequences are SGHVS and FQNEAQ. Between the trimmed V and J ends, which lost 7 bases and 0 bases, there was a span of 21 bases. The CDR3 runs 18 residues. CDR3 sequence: CASIKRSTAYANTGELFF. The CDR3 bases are TGTGCCAGCATTAAGCGGTCCACAGCTTATGCGAACACCGGGGAGCTGTTTTTT. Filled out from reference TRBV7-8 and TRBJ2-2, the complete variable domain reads GAGVSQSPRYKVAKRGQDVALRCDPISGHVSLFWYQQALGQGPEFLTYFQNEAQLDKSGLPSDRFFAERPEGSVSTLKIQRTQQEDSAVYLCASIKRSTAYANTGELFFGEGSRLTVL.

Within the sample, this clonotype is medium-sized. CDR3 nucleotide sequence: TGCAGCGTTGAAGAGGCCGGGTACGAGCAGTACTTC. It encodes CSVEEAGYEQYF. The chain recombines TRBV29-1 with TRBJ2-7; D is undetermined. CDR3 length equals 12 residues. V was cut by 0 bases and J by 4 bases, with 7 bases left in between. Germline V gene sequence: CDR1 SQVTM, CDR2 ANQGSEA.

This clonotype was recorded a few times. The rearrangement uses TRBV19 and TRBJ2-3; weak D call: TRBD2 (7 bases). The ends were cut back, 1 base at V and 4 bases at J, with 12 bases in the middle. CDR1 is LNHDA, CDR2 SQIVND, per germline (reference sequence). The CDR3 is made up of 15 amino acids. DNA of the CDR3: TGTGCCAGTAGTATAGGCCGGGGGGCCGCAGATACGCAGTATTTT. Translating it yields CASSIGRGAADTQYF.

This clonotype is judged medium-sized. DNA of the CDR3: TGCAGTGCACGAACAGGGGCCGGCACAGATACGCAGTATTTT. This translates into CSARTGAGTDTQYF. This rearrangement joins TRBV20-1 to TRBJ2-3; 7 positions agree with TRBD1. Trimming removed 6 bases from V and 1 base from J; junction bases left unmatched: 7. The CDR3 is 14 residues long. Looked up from germline, CDR1 is DFQATT and CDR2 is SNEGSKA (reference sequence).